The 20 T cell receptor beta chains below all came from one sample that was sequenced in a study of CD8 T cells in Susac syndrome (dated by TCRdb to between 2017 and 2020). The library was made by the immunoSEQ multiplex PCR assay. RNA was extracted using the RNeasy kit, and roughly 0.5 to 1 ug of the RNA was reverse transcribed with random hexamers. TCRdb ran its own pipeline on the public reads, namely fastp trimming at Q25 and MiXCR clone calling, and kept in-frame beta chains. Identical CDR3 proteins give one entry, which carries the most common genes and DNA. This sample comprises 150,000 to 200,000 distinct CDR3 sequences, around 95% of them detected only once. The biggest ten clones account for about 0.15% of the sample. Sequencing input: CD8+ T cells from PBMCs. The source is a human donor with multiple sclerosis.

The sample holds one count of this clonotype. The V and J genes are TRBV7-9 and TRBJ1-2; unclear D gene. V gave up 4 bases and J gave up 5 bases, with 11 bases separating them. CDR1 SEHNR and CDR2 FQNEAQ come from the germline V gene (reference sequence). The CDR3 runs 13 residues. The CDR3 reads CASSYWPPYGYTF. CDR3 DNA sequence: TGTGCCAGCAGCTATTGGCCCCCTTATGGCTACACCTTC.

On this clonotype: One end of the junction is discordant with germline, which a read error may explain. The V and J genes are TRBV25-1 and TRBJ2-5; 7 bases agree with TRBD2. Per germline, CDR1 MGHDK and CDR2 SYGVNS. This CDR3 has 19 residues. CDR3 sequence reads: CASTENPRESGEVLETQYF. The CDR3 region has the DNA TGTGCCAGCACTGAAAACCCCCGGGAAAGCGGGGAGGTGTTAGAGACCCAGTACTTC.

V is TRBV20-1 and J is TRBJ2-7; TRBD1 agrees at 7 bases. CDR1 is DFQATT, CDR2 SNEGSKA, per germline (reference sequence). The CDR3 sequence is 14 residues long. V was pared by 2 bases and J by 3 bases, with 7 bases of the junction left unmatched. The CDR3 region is CSARTTGDDYEQYF. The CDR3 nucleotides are TGCAGTGCTAGAACCACAGGGGACGACTACGAGCAGTACTTC.

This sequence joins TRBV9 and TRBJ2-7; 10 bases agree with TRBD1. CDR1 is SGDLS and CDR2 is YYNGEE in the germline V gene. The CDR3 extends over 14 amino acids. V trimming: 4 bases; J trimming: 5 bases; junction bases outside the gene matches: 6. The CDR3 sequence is CASSFTGTGDEQYF. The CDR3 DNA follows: TGTGCCAGCAGCTTTACCGGGACAGGGGACGAGCAGTACTTC.

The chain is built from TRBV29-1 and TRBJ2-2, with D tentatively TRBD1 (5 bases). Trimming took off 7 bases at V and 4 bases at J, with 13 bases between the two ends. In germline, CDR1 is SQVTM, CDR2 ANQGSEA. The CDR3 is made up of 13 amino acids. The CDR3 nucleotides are TGCAGCGCGCGGCAGGGCGGCACCGGGGAGCTGTTTTTT. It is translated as CSARQGGTGELFF.

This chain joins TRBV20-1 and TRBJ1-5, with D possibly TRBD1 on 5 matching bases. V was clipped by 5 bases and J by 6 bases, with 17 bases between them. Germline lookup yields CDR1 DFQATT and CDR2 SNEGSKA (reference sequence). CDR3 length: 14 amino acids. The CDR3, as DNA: TGCAGTGCTCGAAGAGGGGAACGGGGTCAGCCCCAGCATTTT. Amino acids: CSARRGERGQPQHF.

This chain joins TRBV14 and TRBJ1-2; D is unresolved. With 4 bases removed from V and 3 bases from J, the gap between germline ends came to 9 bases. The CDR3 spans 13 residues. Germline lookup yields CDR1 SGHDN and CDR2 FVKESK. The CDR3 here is CASSRVEYYGYTF. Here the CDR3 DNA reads TGTGCCAGCAGCCGGGTCGAATACTATGGCTACACCTTC.

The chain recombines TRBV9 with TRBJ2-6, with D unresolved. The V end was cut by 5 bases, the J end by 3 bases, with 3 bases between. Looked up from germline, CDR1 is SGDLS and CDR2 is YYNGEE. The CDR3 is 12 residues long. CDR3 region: CASSGGANVLTF. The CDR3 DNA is TGTGCCAGCAGTGGTGGGGCCAACGTCCTGACTTTC.

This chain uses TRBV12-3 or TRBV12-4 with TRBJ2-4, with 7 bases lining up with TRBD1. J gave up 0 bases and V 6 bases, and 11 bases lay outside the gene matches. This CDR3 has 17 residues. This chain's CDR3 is CASRNETGDRAKNIQYF. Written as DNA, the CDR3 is TGTGCCAGCAGGAATGAAACAGGGGACCGAGCCAAAAACATTCAGTACTTC.

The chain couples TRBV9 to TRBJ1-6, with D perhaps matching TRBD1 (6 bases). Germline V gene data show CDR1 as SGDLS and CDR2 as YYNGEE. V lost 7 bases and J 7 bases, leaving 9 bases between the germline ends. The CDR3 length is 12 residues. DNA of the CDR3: TGTGCCAGCGGGACAACGAATTCACCCCTCCACTTT. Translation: CASGTTNSPLHF.

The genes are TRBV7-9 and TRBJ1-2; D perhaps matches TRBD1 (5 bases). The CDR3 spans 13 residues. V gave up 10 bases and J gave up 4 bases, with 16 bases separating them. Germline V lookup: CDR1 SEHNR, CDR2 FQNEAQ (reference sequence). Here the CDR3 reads CAIAPTGPYGYTF. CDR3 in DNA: TGTGCCATTGCCCCAACAGGACCCTATGGCTACACCTTC.

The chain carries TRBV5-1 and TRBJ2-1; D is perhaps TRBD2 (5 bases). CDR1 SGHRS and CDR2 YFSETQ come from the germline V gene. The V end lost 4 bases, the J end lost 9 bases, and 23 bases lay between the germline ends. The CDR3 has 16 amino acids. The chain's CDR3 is CASSGVGRSLSGEQFF. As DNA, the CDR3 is TGCGCCAGCAGCGGTGTAGGGAGAAGCCTCTCTGGTGAGCAGTTCTTC.

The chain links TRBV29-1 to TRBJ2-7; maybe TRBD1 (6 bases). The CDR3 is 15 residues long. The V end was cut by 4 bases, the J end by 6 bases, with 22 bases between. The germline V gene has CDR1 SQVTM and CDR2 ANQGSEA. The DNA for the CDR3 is TGCAGCGTTGTGGGGGACGGGACAAGGCCGTCCGAGCAGTACTTC. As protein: CSVVGDGTRPSEQYF.

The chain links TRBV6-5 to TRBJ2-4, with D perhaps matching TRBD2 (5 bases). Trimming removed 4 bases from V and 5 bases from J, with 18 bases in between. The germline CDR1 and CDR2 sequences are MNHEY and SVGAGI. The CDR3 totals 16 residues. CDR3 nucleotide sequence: TGTGCCAGCAGTTTATCCTATCTAGCCATCGAAAACATTCAGTACTTC. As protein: CASSLSYLAIENIQYF.

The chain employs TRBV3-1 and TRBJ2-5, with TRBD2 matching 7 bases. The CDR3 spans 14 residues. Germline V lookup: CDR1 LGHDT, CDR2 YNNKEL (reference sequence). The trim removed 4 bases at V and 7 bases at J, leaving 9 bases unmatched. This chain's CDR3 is CASSPRGSLGTQYF. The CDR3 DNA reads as TGTGCCAGCAGCCCTCGCGGGAGTCTTGGGACCCAGTACTTC.

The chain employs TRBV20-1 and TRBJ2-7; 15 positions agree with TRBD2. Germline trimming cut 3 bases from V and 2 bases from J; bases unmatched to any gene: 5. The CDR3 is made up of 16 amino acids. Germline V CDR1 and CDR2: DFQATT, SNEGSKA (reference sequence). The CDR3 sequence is CSARGLAGGSPYEQYF. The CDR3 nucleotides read TGCAGTGCTAGGGGACTAGCGGGAGGTTCACCCTACGAGCAGTACTTC.

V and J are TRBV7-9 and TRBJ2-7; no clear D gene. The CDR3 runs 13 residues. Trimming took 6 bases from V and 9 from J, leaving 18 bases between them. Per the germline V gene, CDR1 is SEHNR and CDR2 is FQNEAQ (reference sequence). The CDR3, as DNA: TGTGCCAGCAGACCAGAGATTCACGAAGGGCAGTACTTC. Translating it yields CASRPEIHEGQYF.

The CDR3 spells CASRSVGSNEQFF. The CDR3 nucleotides are TGTGCCAGCCGAAGCGTGGGAAGCAATGAGCAGTTCTTC. The V call is TRBV25-1, the J call TRBJ2-1; D is undetermined. From germline, CDR1 is MGHDK and CDR2 SYGVNS. The V gene lost 8 bases and the J gene lost 6 bases, with 14 bases spanning the gap. The CDR3 is 13 amino acids.

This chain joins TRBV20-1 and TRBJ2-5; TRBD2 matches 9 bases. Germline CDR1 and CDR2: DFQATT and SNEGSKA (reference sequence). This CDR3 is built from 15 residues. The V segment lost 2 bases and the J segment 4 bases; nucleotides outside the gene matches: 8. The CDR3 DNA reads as TGCAGTGCTAGATTCCTAGCGGGGACCCTAGAGACCCAGTACTTC. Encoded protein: CSARFLAGTLETQYF.

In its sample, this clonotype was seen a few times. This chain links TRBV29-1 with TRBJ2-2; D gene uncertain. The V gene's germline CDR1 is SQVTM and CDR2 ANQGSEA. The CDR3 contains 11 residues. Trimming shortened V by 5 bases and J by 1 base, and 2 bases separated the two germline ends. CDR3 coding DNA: TGCAGCGTTTTGAACACCGGGGAGCTGTTTTTT. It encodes CSVLNTGELFF.